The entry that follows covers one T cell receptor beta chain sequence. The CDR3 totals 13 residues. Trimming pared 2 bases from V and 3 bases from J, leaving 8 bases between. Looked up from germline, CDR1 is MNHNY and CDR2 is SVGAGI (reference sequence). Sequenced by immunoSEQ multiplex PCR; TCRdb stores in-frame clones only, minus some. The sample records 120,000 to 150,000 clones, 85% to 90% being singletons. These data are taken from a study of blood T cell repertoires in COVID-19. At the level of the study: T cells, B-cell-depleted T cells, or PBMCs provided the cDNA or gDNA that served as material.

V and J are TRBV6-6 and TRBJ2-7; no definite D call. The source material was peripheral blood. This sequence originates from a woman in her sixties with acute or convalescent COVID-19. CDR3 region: CASSYGAFYEQYF. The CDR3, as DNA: TGTGCCAGCAGTTACGGAGCCTTCTACGAGCAGTACTTC.